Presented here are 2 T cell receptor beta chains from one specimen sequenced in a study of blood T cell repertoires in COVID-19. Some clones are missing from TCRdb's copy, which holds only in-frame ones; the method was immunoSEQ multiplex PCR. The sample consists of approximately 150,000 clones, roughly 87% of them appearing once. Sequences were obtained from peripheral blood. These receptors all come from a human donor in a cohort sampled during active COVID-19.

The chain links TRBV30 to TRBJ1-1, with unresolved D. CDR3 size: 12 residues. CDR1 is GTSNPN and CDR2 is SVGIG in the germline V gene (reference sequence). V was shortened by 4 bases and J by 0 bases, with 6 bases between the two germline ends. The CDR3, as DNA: TGTGCCTGGAAGCTGGTGAACACTGAAGCTTTCTTT. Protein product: CAWKLVNTEAFF.

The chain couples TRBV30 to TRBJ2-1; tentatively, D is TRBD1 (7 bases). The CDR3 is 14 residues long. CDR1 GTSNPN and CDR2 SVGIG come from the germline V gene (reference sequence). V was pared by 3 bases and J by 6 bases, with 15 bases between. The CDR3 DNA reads TGTGCCTGGAGGCCGGCAGGGGGGACCAATGAGCAGTTCTTC. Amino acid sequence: CAWRPAGGTNEQFF.